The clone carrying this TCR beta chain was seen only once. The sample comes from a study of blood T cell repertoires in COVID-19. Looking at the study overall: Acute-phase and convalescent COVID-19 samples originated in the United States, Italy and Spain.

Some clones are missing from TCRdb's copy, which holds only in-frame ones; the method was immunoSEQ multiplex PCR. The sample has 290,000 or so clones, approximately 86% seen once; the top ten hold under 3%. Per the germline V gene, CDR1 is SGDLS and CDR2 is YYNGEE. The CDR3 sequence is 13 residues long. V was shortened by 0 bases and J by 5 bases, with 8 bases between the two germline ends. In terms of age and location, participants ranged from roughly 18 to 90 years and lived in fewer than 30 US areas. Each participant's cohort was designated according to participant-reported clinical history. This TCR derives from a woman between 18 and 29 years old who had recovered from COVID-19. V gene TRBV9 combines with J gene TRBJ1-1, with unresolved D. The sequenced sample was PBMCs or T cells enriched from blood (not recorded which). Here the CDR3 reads CASSVGARTEAFF. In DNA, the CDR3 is TGTGCCAGCAGCGTAGGGGCCCGGACTGAAGCTTTCTTT. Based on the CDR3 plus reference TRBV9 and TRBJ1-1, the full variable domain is DSGVTQTPKHLITATGQRVTLRCSPRSGDLSVYWYQQSLDQGLQFLIQYYNGEERAKGNILERFSAQQFPDLHSELNLSSLELGDSALYFCASSVGARTEAFFGQGTRLTVV.